This is a list of T cell receptor beta chains from one sample in a study of T-cell reconstitution after alpha-beta-depleted transplantation in children. TCRdb itself ran the PCR reads through MiXCR, one entry per CDR3 protein. The top ten hold over 25% of the sample, which has approximately 1,000,000 distinct CDR3 sequences, roughly 29% seen once. Material: PBMCs, mostly from graft donor cells, obtained 360 days after TCRalphabeta/CD19-depleted stem cell transplant. All receptors come from a boy under two years old who had a stem cell transplant for SCID, so the T cells may come from the graft donor. CDR3s include the opening cysteine and the closing phenylalanine or tryptophan. A D gene is named only where the DNA matches it firmly. Size tells how often a clone was seen (once, few, many) or the class of an expanded clone, and some rows leave it out.

TRBJ1-2 | NA | NA | TRBV15 | TGTGCCACCAGCAGAGACAGAGACTATGGCTACACCTTC | CATSRDRDYGYTF
TRBJ1-2 | NA | few | TRBV7-9 | TGTGCCAGCAGCCCCAAAAGGGGGGGTAACTATGGCTACACCTTC | CASSPKRGGNYGYTF
TRBJ1-2 | NA | NA | TRBV20-1 | TGCAGTGCTAGGGGCCCGACGGGGAATGGCTACACCTTC | CSARGPTGNGYTF
TRBJ2-3 | NA | few | TRBV12-3/TRBV12-4 | TGTGCCAGCAACAGGGTAGGAACAGATACGCAGTATTTT | CASNRVGTDTQYF
TRBJ2-7 | NA | few | TRBV2 | TGTGCCAGCAGTGAAGCGAGATTGCGAGGATCCTACGAGCAGTACTTC | CASSEARLRGSYEQYF
TRBJ2-5 | TRBD2 | NA | TRBV7-9 | TGTGCCAGCAGGGGAGCGGGGGGTCCGTACCAAGAGACCCAGTACTTC | CASRGAGGPYQETQYF
TRBJ2-3 | TRBD1 | NA | TRBV12-3/TRBV12-4 | TGTGCCAGCAGGAGACAGGGACCCACAGATACGCAGTATTTT | CASRRQGPTDTQYF
TRBJ2-3 | NA | few | TRBV6-2/TRBV6-3 | TGTGCCAGCAGTTACGAGGAATCTAGCACAGATACGCAGTATTTT | CASSYEESSTDTQYF
TRBJ1-2 | NA | few | TRBV6-5 | TGTGCCAGCAGCAGGAATAACTATGGCTACACCTTC | CASSRNNYGYTF
TRBJ2-7 | TRBD2 | NA | TRBV12-3/TRBV12-4 | TGTGCCAGCAGTTATACGGGGGGGCCATTGAACGAGCAGTACTTC | CASSYTGGPLNEQYF
TRBJ2-1 | TRBD2 | NA | TRBV15 | TGTGCCACCAGCAGAGATAAAGCGGGGAGCCGCTACAATGAGCAGTTCTTC | CATSRDKAGSRYNEQFF
TRBJ1-1 | TRBD1 | NA | TRBV20-1 | TGCAGTACCGACAGGGTAATAGGTAGTATGGATAATGAAGCTTTCTTT | CSTDRVIGSMDNEAFF
TRBJ2-7 | NA | few | TRBV3-1 | TGTGCCAGCAGCCAAGGCCACCAGGGCGCCTACGAGCAGTACTTC | CASSQGHQGAYEQYF
TRBJ1-4 | TRBD1 | few | TRBV12-3/TRBV12-4 | TGTGCCAGCAGTACGACCCGGGACAGATCCGAAAAACTGTTTTTT | CASSTTRDRSEKLFF
TRBJ2-7 | NA | NA | TRBV19 | TGTGCCAGTAGTCCCCGGACAGAGTACGAGCAGTACTTC | CASSPRTEYEQYF
TRBJ1-1 | TRBD1 | NA | TRBV5-1 | TGCGCCAGCAGCCAGGCAGGGGGAGCGAACACTGAAGCTTTCTTT | CASSQAGGANTEAFF
TRBJ1-2 | NA | NA | TRBV4-1 | TGCGCCAGCAGCCAAGTAGGGCGAGTCGTACCGTATGGCTACACCTTC | CASSQVGRVVPYGYTF
TRBJ1-5 | TRBD1 | few | TRBV4-1 | TGCGCCAGCAGCCCGTTATTTACAGGGGCTCGGAATCAGCCCCAGCATTTT | CASSPLFTGARNQPQHF
TRBJ1-1 | NA | many | TRBV5-1 | TGCGCCAGCAGCCCGGGCGGGACAAGGAACACTGAAGCTTTCTTT | CASSPGGTRNTEAFF
TRBJ2-3 | NA | many | TRBV3-1 | TGTGCCAGCAGCCAAGCTAGCCATACGCAGTATTTT | CASSQASHTQYF
TRBJ1-2 | NA | NA | TRBV9 | TGTGCCAGCAGCGTAATGGTGCAGGGGTCGGCGGAGGGCTACACCTTC | CASSVMVQGSAEGYTF
TRBJ2-1 | TRBD2 | NA | TRBV5-6 | TGTGCCAGCAGCTTGTTAACTAGCGGGGGTGGGGTTCGGTTCTTC | CASSLLTSGGGVRFF
TRBJ1-1 | TRBD1 | few | TRBV4-3 | TGCGCCAGCAGCCAAGACCGGACAGGGCGAGAAGCTTTCTTT | CASSQDRTGREAFF
TRBJ1-2 | NA | few | TRBV3-1 | TGTGCCAGCAGCCAAGAGAAATGGGACCACGTGTTGATGGCCTTC | CASSQEKWDHVLMAF
TRBJ1-1 | TRBD1 | NA | TRBV7-9 | TGTGCCAGCAGCCCGTACAGGGGAGAAGCTTTCTTT | CASSPYRGEAFF
TRBJ1-6 | NA | few | TRBV6-5 | TGTGCCAGCAGTTATATGGTGGGCAGGGAAAGCTCCTATAATTCACCCCTCCACTTT | CASSYMVGRESSYNSPLHF
TRBJ2-1 | TRBD2 | NA | TRBV28 | TGTGCCAGCACTTCCCTCGGTCTGGAGGCGGGGGGTGAGCAGTTCTTC | CASTSLGLEAGGEQFF
TRBJ1-3 | NA | NA | TRBV10-3 | TGTGCCACCCCCCCGGGCCCTCTTGGGACTGGAAACACCATATATTTT | CATPPGPLGTGNTIYF
TRBJ2-3 | NA | NA | TRBV7-8 | TGTGCCAGCAGCTTATCGTCGGGGGTTCCCCATGATACGCAGTATTTT | CASSLSSGVPHDTQYF
TRBJ2-1 | NA | many | TRBV15 | TGTGCCACCAGCAGAGCCAGCCGGGAGCAGTTCTTC | CATSRASREQFF
TRBJ2-3 | NA | many | TRBV7-9 | TGTGCCAGCAGCTTAACTTCCGACAACACAGATACGCAGTATTTT | CASSLTSDNTDTQYF
TRBJ2-7 | NA | NA | TRBV5-1 | TGCGCCAGCAGCCCGACCGGGTCGAATCCCTACGAGCAGTACTTC | CASSPTGSNPYEQYF
TRBJ1-1 | NA | many | TRBV5-1 | TGCGCCAGCAGCTTGGAAAGGGACACTGAAGCTTTCTTT | CASSLERDTEAFF
TRBJ2-1 | NA | few | TRBV5-8 | TGTGCCAGCAGCTTCTACGCCGGGACCCTCGCACCCCATGAGCAGTTCTTC | CASSFYAGTLAPHEQFF
TRBJ2-6 | NA | few | TRBV5-1 | TGCGCCAGCAGCTTGGACCAGGAGGCTAGCGGGGCCAACGTCCTGACTTTC | CASSLDQEASGANVLTF
TRBJ2-1 | NA | few | TRBV20-1 | TGCAGTGCCCGGGACGGGACAGAGCAGTTCTTC | CSARDGTEQFF
TRBJ2-3 | TRBD1 | NA | TRBV7-2 | TGTGCCAGCAGCTCACACAGGGGAGAAAATACGCAGTATTTT | CASSSHRGENTQYF
TRBJ1-1 | TRBD1 | many | TRBV7-3 | TGTGCCAGCAGCCCGGGACAGTGGAACACTGAAGCTTTCTTT | CASSPGQWNTEAFF
TRBJ2-7 | TRBD1 | NA | TRBV12-3/TRBV12-4 | TGTGCCAGCACCCCGGGACAGAGTGGCTACGAGCAGTACTTC | CASTPGQSGYEQYF
TRBJ1-4 | TRBD1 | NA | TRBV28 | TGTGCCAGCAAGACACAGGGGTCTAATGAAAAACTGTTTTTT | CASKTQGSNEKLFF
TRBJ2-5 | NA | NA | TRBV20-1 | TGCAGTGCTAGAGTAGTCCCGTGGACAGTTGGGGCTCGGTACCAAGAGACCCAGTACTTC | CSARVVPWTVGARYQETQYF
TRBJ1-1 | NA | NA | TRBV27 | TGTGCCATCAGTTTTGTCTGGCAGGCCTCGCGGAACACTGAAGCTTTCTTT | CAISFVWQASRNTEAFF
TRBJ2-1 | TRBD2 | few | TRBV7-2 | TGTGCCAGCAGCTTAGGGGTGGGACTAGCGAGGAATGAGCAGTTCTTC | CASSLGVGLARNEQFF
TRBJ2-5 | TRBD1 | many | TRBV7-2 | TGTGCCAGCAGCCCAGGGGGCGATTGGGCAGAGACCCAGTACTTC | CASSPGGDWAETQYF
TRBJ1-2 | NA | NA | TRBV5-5 | TGTGCCAGCAGCTTTAGTCCAGGGAACTATGGCTACACCTTC | CASSFSPGNYGYTF
TRBJ1-6 | NA | few | TRBV20-1 | TGCAGTGCTAGAGTTTGGGGAAGGGGCTCACCCCTCCACTTT | CSARVWGRGSPLHF
TRBJ2-7 | NA | few | TRBV7-8 | TGTGCCAGCAGCTTGCGGAGCGGTTTCTCCTACGAGCAGTACTTC | CASSLRSGFSYEQYF
TRBJ2-1 | TRBD1 | NA | TRBV15 | TGTGCCACCAGCAGAGACAGCTGGGGACAGCCCTACAATGAGCAGTTCTTC | CATSRDSWGQPYNEQFF
TRBJ1-1 | NA | NA | TRBV5-1 | TGCGCCAGCAGCCCATCCGGGGGATGGATGAACACTGAAGCTTTCTTT | CASSPSGGWMNTEAFF
TRBJ2-1 | TRBD2 | few | TRBV6-1 | TGTGCCAGCAGACTCTCACCGGCGGGGGTCACCGAAGAGCAGTTCTTC | CASRLSPAGVTEEQFF